This TCR beta chain emerged from a study of T cell repertoires in cytomegalovirus infection. TCRdb reprocessed the reads via MiXCR and lists one record per CDR3 protein. The repertoire holds fewer than 900,000 distinct CDR3 sequences, with about 28% as singletons. Trimming stripped 4 bases from V and 11 bases from J, with 20 bases between. The CDR3 consists of 15 residues. The germline V gene has CDR1 ENHRY and CDR2 SYGVKD. In this sample, this clonotype turned up a few times. Antigen specificity is unknown. The rearrangement joins TRBV10-3 to TRBJ2-2; D might be TRBD1 (5 bases). The origin of this receptor is a human donor in good health (CMV status not recorded). Some clones in this sample may be carry-over from other donors' samples. The material sequenced was cultured CD8+ T cells from PBMCs, taken from culture after CMV antigen stimulation. The CDR3 reads CAISALDTLGHELFF. CDR3 coding DNA: TGTGCCATCAGTGCCTTAGACACGTTAGGACATGAGCTGTTTTTT.